This TCR beta chain was sequenced for a study of cytomegalovirus exposure and HLA in healthy donors. Concerning this clone: The antigen is unknown.

With 60 Vbeta and 13 Jbeta primers, the PCR was carried out. TCRdb's table, derived via immunoSEQ multiplex PCR, lists solely in-frame clones and lacks some. The data contain 160,000 or so clones, around 81% of them seen just once; the ten biggest clones take up roughly 0.99%. There are 15 residues in the CDR3. CDR1 LNHNV and CDR2 YYDKDF come from the germline V gene (reference sequence). V lost 3 bases, J lost 3 bases, and 15 bases lay in between. The study's findings and limits: TCR beta sequences reportedly predicted the HLA-A and HLA-B alleles of most subjects accurately. Analysis was carried out at a later point, and it linked a missense DCLRE1C variant to TCR beta V- and J-gene trimming.

The chain carries TRBV15 and TRBJ2-7, with D perhaps TRBD2 (7 bases). This TCR derives from a woman aged 40 to 55 in good health and CMV-seronegative. Sequenced input: PBMCs. CDR3 loop: CATSSGGLTRYEQYF. The DNA of the CDR3 is TGTGCCACCAGCAGCGGGGGGCTAACCCGCTACGAGCAGTACTTC.